This T cell receptor (beta chain) was obtained from a study of shared clonotypes between healthy human individuals. Execution of the assay was at deep level. The sequenced material, unsorted PBMC DNA, was run on ten immunoSEQ deep assay plates. Profiled with immunoSEQ multiplex PCR; TCRdb holds only in-frame clones, not every one. The sample records approximately 500,000 clones, 60% to 80% being singletons. Donors comprised healthy HIV-negative adults lacking recent acute infections or vaccinations. The sample holds a few counts of this clone. This receptor was obtained from a woman between 40 and 50 years old in good health. Some clones in this sample may be carry-over from other donors' samples. Sequences were obtained from PBMCs.

CDR3 in amino acids: CASGTSGYNEQFF. In DNA form, the CDR3 reads TGTGCCAGCGGGACTAGCGGCTACAATGAGCAGTTCTTC. The gene calls are TRBV11-2 and TRBJ2-1; 11 nucleotides agree with TRBD2. J gave up 3 bases and V 8 bases, and 0 bases lay outside the gene matches. In germline, CDR1 is SGHAT, CDR2 FQNNGV. This CDR3 region has 13 residues.